The rows below give T cell receptor beta chains drawn from one sample of a study of T-cell memory formation after mild COVID-19. MiXCR, run by TCRdb on the 5' RACE reads, gives a single entry per CDR3 protein. The top ten clones hold roughly 24% of a sample with some 250,000 distinct CDR3 sequences, roughly 18% of them seen once. Sequencing used PBMCs or a T cell subset sorted from them (not recorded which). The receptors here all came from a young man who had mild COVID-19 (a few samples of this study predate the infection). Cell type and time point are not known. Each CDR3 is given without its conserved first and last residue.

TRBV20-1 SARAPIQGVGANVLT
TRBV4-1 ASSAKGQLTTGELF
TRBV5-1 ASSLRPPEGPGGQF
TRBV6-1 ASIPGLASYNEQF
TRBV6-5 ASSYLPGQGDTEAF
TRBV6-6 ASSYSGGGTGELF
TRBV3-1 ASSLTGEQF
TRBV5-1 ASSQQSDRQPHYGYT
TRBV20-1 SARHPTSPGELF
TRBV12-3/TRBV12-4 ASSSRPNTDTQY
TRBV4-3 ASSQDLFRVNEQF
TRBV7-3 ASSPRGGSSTDTQY
TRBV12-3/TRBV12-4 ASSFGDRGEQF
TRBV5-1 ASSLASATDTQY
TRBV20-1 SAPIAGGSNEQF
TRBV5-6 ASSHLVGRPRVQF
TRBV27 ASSWGVNYGYT
TRBV6-2/TRBV6-3 ASGSAYEQY
TRBV4-1 ASSQGWVGISTDTQY
TRBV20-1 SARTGGTYYGYT
TRBV20-1 SARDGYRGRDEQF
TRBV5-5 ASSGTGGEQPQH
TRBV15 ATSPRGGTEAF
TRBV12-3/TRBV12-4 ASSSPGQRGYEQY
TRBV4-1 ASSSRGGSYNEQF
TRBV20-1 SARGGLDQETQY
TRBV4-3 ASSHPGQYTGELF
TRBV6-5 ASSQPPGLSGNTIY
TRBV11-2 ASSSRDKNTEAF